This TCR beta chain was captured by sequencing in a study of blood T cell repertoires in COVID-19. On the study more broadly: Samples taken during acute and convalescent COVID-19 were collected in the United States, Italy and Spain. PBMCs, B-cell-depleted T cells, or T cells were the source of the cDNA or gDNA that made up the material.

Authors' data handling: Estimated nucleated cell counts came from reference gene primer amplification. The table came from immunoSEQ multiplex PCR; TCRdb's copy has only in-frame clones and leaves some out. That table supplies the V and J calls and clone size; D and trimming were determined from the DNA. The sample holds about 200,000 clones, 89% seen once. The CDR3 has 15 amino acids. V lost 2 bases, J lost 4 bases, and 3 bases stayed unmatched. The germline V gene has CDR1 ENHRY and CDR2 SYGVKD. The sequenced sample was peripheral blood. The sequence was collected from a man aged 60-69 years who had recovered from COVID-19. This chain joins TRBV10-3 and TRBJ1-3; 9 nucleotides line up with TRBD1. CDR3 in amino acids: CAISEGQGRGNTIYF. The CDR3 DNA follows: TGTGCCATCAGTGAGGGACAGGGGCGAGGAAACACCATATATTTT.